The 29 T cell receptor beta chains in this list originate from one sample, sequenced in a study of response to subunit inactivated influenza vaccine. TCRdb processed the RT-PCR reads anew with MiXCR; each CDR3 protein has one entry. Of 500,000 to 600,000 distinct CDR3 sequences listed, about 11% are singletons. The source material was PBMCs from blood, sampled on the day of vaccination. Source of these receptors: a man aged 45-65 years who received an inactivated influenza vaccine.

The sample holds a few counts of this clonotype. The V and J genes are TRBV20-1 and TRBJ1-1; possibly TRBD1 for D (6 bases). Germline V CDR1 and CDR2: DFQATT, SNEGSKA (reference sequence). V dropped 3 bases and J dropped 9 bases, with 11 bases sitting between them. This CDR3 comprises 11 residues. The DNA for the CDR3 is TGCAGTGCTAGTCAGGGGCCCAAAGCTTTCTTT. Translated: CSASQGPKAFF.

The V and J genes are TRBV3-1 and TRBJ1-4, with TRBD1 matching over 9 bases. Germline CDR1 is LGHDT and CDR2 is YNNKEL (reference sequence). There are 15 residues in the CDR3. J was trimmed by 6 bases and V by 3 bases; bases with no gene match: 5. The CDR3 sequence: CASSQPGTGYEKLFF. CDR3 nucleotides: TGTGCCAGCAGCCAGCCTGGGACAGGGTATGAAAAACTGTTTTTT.

The chain couples TRBV6-5 to TRBJ2-7; no firm D call. This CDR3 has 14 amino acids. CDR1 is MNHEY, CDR2 SVGAGI, per germline. Trimming took off 0 bases at V and 3 bases at J, with 9 bases between the two ends. The CDR3 reads CASSYSVQDYEQYF. The CDR3, as DNA: TGTGCCAGCAGTTACTCGGTCCAAGACTACGAGCAGTACTTC.

This chain joins TRBV4-3 and TRBJ2-3; 10 bases are a match to TRBD2. The germline V gene has CDR1 LGHNA and CDR2 YSLEER. J was trimmed by 3 bases and V by 2 bases; bases with no gene match: 8. The CDR3 is 17 amino acids. The CDR3 coding sequence is TGCGCCAGCAGCCAATTCATAGCGGGAGGTACGACAGATACGCAGTATTTT. Amino acids: CASSQFIAGGTTDTQYF.

This clonotype was found a few times. CDR3 nucleotides: TGTGCCAGTCAGGTAGGGGTGAGGGATACGCAGTATTTT. Its protein is CASQVGVRDTQYF. This rearrangement joins TRBV6-5 to TRBJ2-3; TRBD1 might be the D (5 bases). The CDR3 consists of 13 residues. Looked up from germline, CDR1 is MNHEY and CDR2 is SVGAGI. V lost 9 bases and J 6 bases, leaving 16 bases between the germline ends.

This clonotype was detected only a few times. The genes are TRBV10-3 and TRBJ2-7; perhaps TRBD2 as D (6 bases). Germline CDR1 reads ENHRY; CDR2 reads SYGVKD. The V end lost 11 bases, the J end lost 0 bases, and 11 bases lay between the germline ends. This CDR3 is built from 12 residues. CDR3: CASGLSSYEQYF. DNA of the CDR3: TGTGCCTCGGGACTTAGCTCCTACGAGCAGTACTTC.

V and J are TRBV20-1 and TRBJ2-5, with D maybe TRBD2 (6 bases). The CDR3 spans 15 residues. With 1 base removed from V and 2 bases from J, the gap between germline ends came to 14 bases. The germline V gene encodes CDR1 DFQATT and CDR2 SNEGSKA (reference sequence). This chain's CDR3 is CSARGRGANQETQYF. The CDR3 DNA is TGCAGTGCTAGAGGGCGCGGGGCCAATCAAGAGACCCAGTACTTC.

The chain uses TRBV2 and TRBJ2-1; 7 bases line up with TRBD1. Germline V CDR1 and CDR2: SNHLY, FYNNEI. The ends lost 5 bases at V and 5 bases at J; junction bases unmatched: 3. The CDR3 loop spans 13 amino acids. CDR3 sequence: CASSWTGNNEQFF. For the CDR3, the DNA is TGTGCCAGCAGTTGGACAGGCAACAATGAGCAGTTCTTC.

The J gene is TRBJ2-5, the V gene TRBV10-3; no reliable D call. This CDR3 region has 15 residues. Germline V CDR1 and CDR2: ENHRY, SYGVKD. V lost 0 bases to trimming and J lost 2 bases, with 10 bases between them. CDR3 residues: CAISESGARQETQYF. The CDR3 DNA reads as TGTGCCATCAGTGAGTCGGGCGCAAGACAAGAGACCCAGTACTTC.

This chain links TRBV27 with TRBJ1-5; D gene uncertain. This CDR3 is built from 15 residues. Trimming removed 0 bases from V and 0 bases from J, with 6 bases in between. Looked up from germline, CDR1 is MNHEY and CDR2 is SMNVEV (reference sequence). The CDR3 spells CASSLSSASNQPQHF. CDR3 coding DNA: TGTGCCAGCAGTTTATCTTCAGCTAGCAATCAGCCCCAGCATTTT.

CDR3 sequence reads: CASSQGPGDEQFF. CDR3 sequence (DNA): TGTGCCAGCAGCCAGGGCCCGGGCGATGAGCAGTTCTTC. J is TRBJ2-1 and V is TRBV3-1; D unresolved. The CDR3 runs to 13 residues. Trimming removed 3 bases from V and 8 bases from J, with 11 bases in between. Looked up from germline, CDR1 is LGHDT and CDR2 is YNNKEL (reference sequence).

This clonotype turned up a few times. The chain employs TRBV6-2 or TRBV6-3 and TRBJ2-7; the D gene is possibly TRBD2 (7 bases). Germline V gene data show CDR1 as MNHEY and CDR2 as SVGEGT. This CDR3 is 14 amino acids long. V was pared by 6 bases and J by 4 bases, with 16 bases between. The CDR3 region is CASSPYGGRYEQYF. The CDR3 DNA reads TGTGCCAGCAGCCCATACGGGGGGCGGTACGAGCAGTACTTC.

This chain uses TRBV12-3 or TRBV12-4 with TRBJ2-1, with a weak D call TRBD2 (6 bases). The CDR3 has 17 residues. Trimming removed 5 bases at V and 0 bases at J, with 17 bases between. This CDR3 reads CASSGSHAGSSYNEQFF. DNA of the CDR3: TGTGCCAGCAGTGGGTCGCACGCGGGAAGCTCCTACAATGAGCAGTTCTTC.

In this sample, this clonotype turned up a few times. The rearrangement links TRBV4-1 to TRBJ2-4, with D maybe TRBD1 (5 bases). The V gene lost 1 base and the J gene lost 7 bases, with 11 bases spanning the gap. Germline CDR1 is MGHRA and CDR2 is YSYEKL. The CDR3 loop spans 14 amino acids. The CDR3 DNA follows: TGCGCCAGCAGCCAAGGTCTGAAGGGGAACATTCAGTACTTC. The encoded protein is CASSQGLKGNIQYF.

This clonotype came up a few times. The chain carries TRBV20-1 and TRBJ2-5; 12 bases fit TRBD2. CDR1 and CDR2 from the germline V gene are DFQATT and SNEGSKA (reference sequence). This CDR3 is 16 amino acids long. V gave up 3 bases and J gave up 2 bases; unmatched junction bases: 7. CDR3 amino acids: CSASNLLAGGQETQYF. CDR3 DNA sequence: TGCAGTGCTAGTAATCTACTAGCGGGAGGTCAAGAGACCCAGTACTTC.

This clonotype was observed at least ten times. V usage is TRBV12-3 or TRBV12-4 and J usage is TRBJ2-2; D not certain. This CDR3 is 13 amino acids long. V lost 2 bases and J 3 bases, leaving 4 bases between the germline ends. In nucleotides, the CDR3 is TGTGCCAGCAGTTTATCTTACACCGGGGAGCTGTTTTTT. This sequence encodes CASSLSYTGELFF.

This clonotype has only a few counts. V and J are TRBV3-1 and TRBJ1-1; D is perhaps TRBD1 (6 bases). Deletions cut 3 bases from V and 5 bases from J, with 13 bases between. The CDR3 has 14 amino acids. CDR1 and CDR2 from the germline V gene are LGHDT and YNNKEL (reference sequence). In DNA form, the CDR3 reads TGTGCCAGCAGCCAGGCAGGGGTCGGGACTGAAGCTTTCTTT. This translates into CASSQAGVGTEAFF.

This clonotype showed up many times. The V gene is TRBV20-1, the J gene TRBJ2-2; D call uncertain. Trimming took off 6 bases at V and 7 bases at J, with 9 bases between the two ends. The CDR3 extends over 11 amino acids. Germline V CDR1 and CDR2: DFQATT, SNEGSKA (reference sequence). CDR3 nucleotides: TGCAGTGCCCAGTCAGGCGGGGAGCTGTTTTTT. Its translation: CSAQSGGELFF.

This chain joins TRBV9 and TRBJ2-1; 7 bases match TRBD2. CDR3 size: 14 residues. The germline V gene encodes CDR1 SGDLS and CDR2 YYNGEE. J gave up 6 bases and V 2 bases, and 5 bases lay outside the gene matches. CDR3 protein: CASSVTSWANEQFF. In DNA, the CDR3 is TGTGCCAGCAGCGTGACTAGCTGGGCCAATGAGCAGTTCTTC.

This chain joins TRBV20-1 and TRBJ2-1, with 9 bases that match TRBD1. This CDR3 has 18 residues. CDR1 and CDR2 (germline): DFQATT, SNEGSKA (reference sequence). J gave up 0 bases and V 1 base, and 10 bases lay outside the gene matches. The CDR3 region is CSARATGGGRSSYNEQFF. CDR3 sequence (DNA): TGCAGTGCTAGAGCGACAGGGGGTGGTCGTAGCTCCTACAATGAGCAGTTCTTC.

J is TRBJ2-4 and V is TRBV7-8; 9 bases are shared with TRBD1. The CDR3 loop spans 14 amino acids. Germline V gives CDR1 SGHVS, CDR2 FQNEAQ. V lost 5 bases, J lost 8 bases, and 7 bases stayed unmatched. The CDR3 region is CASSARTGVYIQYF. CDR3 nucleotides: TGTGCCAGCAGCGCCCGGACAGGGGTTTACATTCAGTACTTC.

This chain links TRBV27 with TRBJ1-6, with 9 bases that match TRBD1. V lost 5 bases and J lost 10; bases outside the gene matches: 3. This CDR3 is built from 13 residues. CDR1 and CDR2 (germline): MNHEY, SMNVEV (reference sequence). The DNA for the CDR3 is TGTGCCAGCAGTACGGACAGGGGATCACCCCTCCACTTT. Amino acid sequence: CASSTDRGSPLHF.

The J gene is TRBJ2-1, the V gene TRBV6-2 or TRBV6-3, with D possibly TRBD2 on 5 matching bases. The CDR3 spans 17 residues. V was cut by 2 bases and J by 1 base, with 15 bases left in between. Germline CDR1 reads MNHEY; CDR2 reads SVGEGT. The CDR3 is CASSYPAGVGSYNEQFF. CDR3 DNA: TGTGCCAGCAGTTACCCCGCCGGGGTGGGTTCCTACAATGAGCAGTTCTTC.

J is TRBJ1-2 and V is TRBV29-1; no definite D call. The germline gives CDR1 SQVTM, CDR2 ANQGSEA. The CDR3 consists of 12 residues. Between the trimmed V and J ends, which lost 5 bases and 4 bases, there was a span of 11 bases. The CDR3 here is CSVSQDRYGYTF. CDR3 in DNA: TGCAGCGTTTCCCAGGACCGCTATGGCTACACCTTC.

The table lists this clonotype with a few counts. The chain uses TRBV9 and TRBJ2-4; 8 bases are a match to TRBD2. The J segment lost 0 bases and the V segment lost 10 bases, leaving 18 bases of the junction unmatched. Germline V gene lookup returns CDR1 SGDLS and CDR2 YYNGEE. The CDR3 runs to 18 residues. The CDR3 coding sequence is TGTGCCTATCCTCCGTCCCTTCGGGGGGGGCTAGCCAAAAACATTCAGTACTTC. It is translated as CAYPPSLRGGLAKNIQYF.

This clonotype was seen a few times. This chain links TRBV9 with TRBJ2-7, with D tentatively TRBD1 or TRBD2 (6 bases each). Germline CDR1 is SGDLS and CDR2 is YYNGEE. The CDR3 loop spans 15 amino acids. Between the trimmed V and J ends, which lost 0 bases and 0 bases, there was a span of 10 bases. CDR3 residues: CASSVATGASYEQYF. CDR3 sequence (DNA): TGTGCCAGCAGCGTAGCTACGGGGGCCTCCTACGAGCAGTACTTC. The full variable domain, with the rest looked up from reference TRBV9 and TRBJ2-7, is DSGVTQTPKHLITATGQRVTLRCSPRSGDLSVYWYQQSLDQGLQFLIQYYNGEERAKGNILERFSAQQFPDLHSELNLSSLELGDSALYFCASSVATGASYEQYFGPGTRLTVT.

There are a few counts of this clonotype. The chain recombines TRBV20-1 with TRBJ2-7; the D gene is possibly TRBD1 (6 bases). V lost 1 base to trimming and J lost 4 bases, with 17 bases between them. The CDR3 is 15 amino acids. Germline V gene sequence: CDR1 DFQATT, CDR2 SNEGSKA (reference sequence). CDR3 nucleotides: TGCAGTGCTAGAGCTCGGACAGAGTCACTTTACGAGCAGTACTTC. Its protein product is CSARARTESLYEQYF.

V is TRBV11-2 and J is TRBJ2-1, with 10 nucleotides matching TRBD1. Trimming removed 5 bases from V and 3 bases from J; junction bases left unmatched: 4. In germline, CDR1 is SGHAT, CDR2 FQNNGV. The CDR3 has 15 residues. The CDR3 DNA is TGTGCCAGCAGCGCCGACAGGGGGCACTACAATGAGCAGTTCTTC. It is translated as CASSADRGHYNEQFF.

This chain uses TRBV6-2 or TRBV6-3 with TRBJ2-5; D possibly corresponds to TRBD1 (6 bases). The CDR3 length is 14 residues. V was shortened by 8 bases and J by 4 bases, with 17 bases between the two germline ends. CDR1 and CDR2 from the germline V gene are MNHEY and SVGEGT. This CDR3 is CASGIRGIGETQYF. CDR3 bases: TGTGCCAGCGGAATCAGGGGAATAGGAGAGACCCAGTACTTC.